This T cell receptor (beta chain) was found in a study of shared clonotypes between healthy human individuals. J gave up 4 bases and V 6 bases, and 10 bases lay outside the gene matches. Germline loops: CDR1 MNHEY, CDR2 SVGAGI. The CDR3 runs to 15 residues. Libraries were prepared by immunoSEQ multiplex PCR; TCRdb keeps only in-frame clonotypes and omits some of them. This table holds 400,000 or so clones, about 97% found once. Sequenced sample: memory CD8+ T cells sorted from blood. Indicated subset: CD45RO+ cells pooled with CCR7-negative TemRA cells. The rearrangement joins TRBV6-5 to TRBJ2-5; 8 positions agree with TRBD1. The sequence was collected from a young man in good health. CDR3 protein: CASRSGQGFGETQYF. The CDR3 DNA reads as TGTGCCAGCAGGTCTGGACAGGGATTTGGAGAGACCCAGTACTTC.